Each of the 28 T cell receptor beta chains below was sequenced from the same sample in a study of T cells in Graves' hyperthyroidism and ophthalmopathy. The investigators amplified TCR beta CDR3 regions from RNA transcripts. An initial round of RT-PCR targeting the TCR CDR3 relied on the HTBI primer set. Each CDR3 protein is one row after TCRdb ran MiXCR on the multiplex PCR reads. The sample records under 400,000 distinct CDR3 sequences, approximately 25% being singletons. Source material: blood. These receptors were collected from a man aged 50-60 years with Graves' hyperthyroidism.

V gene TRBV19 combines with J gene TRBJ2-1, with 7 bases identical to TRBD2. The CDR3 runs to 12 residues. The junction had 5 bases not matched to a gene; V was cut back by 10 bases and J by 5 bases. Germline V gene data show CDR1 as LNHDA and CDR2 as SQIVND (reference sequence). The CDR3, as DNA: TGTGCCACCGGGACTAAGAACAATGAGCAGTTCTTC. This codes for CATGTKNNEQFF.

In this sample, this clonotype turned up a few times. The chain is built from TRBV5-1 and TRBJ2-7; tentative D call: TRBD2 (6 bases). The length of the CDR3 is 13 residues. The V gene's germline CDR1 is SGHRS and CDR2 YFSETQ. V was clipped by 0 bases and J by 7 bases, with 11 bases between them. CDR3 in DNA: TGCGCCAGCAGCTTGGTTATGGGGAGGGAGCAGTACTTC. Its protein product is CASSLVMGREQYF.

This clonotype occurred many times. CDR3 in DNA: TGTGCCAGTAGTACCACAGGGTTCACTGAAGCTTTCTTT. Translation gives CASSTTGFTEAFF. V gene TRBV19 combines with J gene TRBJ1-1, with D possibly TRBD1 on 6 matching bases. V dropped 4 bases and J dropped 4 bases, with 10 bases sitting between them. CDR3 length equals 13 residues. The germline gives CDR1 LNHDA, CDR2 SQIVND (reference sequence).

Many counts were recorded for this clonotype. The chain employs TRBV5-1 and TRBJ2-1; D might be TRBD1 (5 bases). The CDR3 extends over 13 amino acids. Germline V lookup: CDR1 SGHRS, CDR2 YFSETQ. V was trimmed by 3 bases and J by 10 bases, leaving 14 bases between them. The CDR3 sequence: CASSSPQGKEQFF. The CDR3 DNA follows: TGCGCCAGCAGCTCCCCCCAGGGAAAAGAGCAGTTCTTC. Based on the CDR3 plus reference TRBV5-1 and TRBJ2-1, the full variable domain is KAGVTQTPRYLIKTRGQQVTLSCSPISGHRSVSWYQQTPGQGLQFLFEYFSETQRNKGNFPGRFSGRQFSNSRSEMNVSTLELGDSALYLCASSSPQGKEQFFGPGTRLTVL.

In its sample, this clonotype was seen a few times. This chain uses TRBV7-3 with TRBJ2-1; 10 bases agree with TRBD2. The ends lost 5 bases at V and 7 bases at J; junction bases unmatched: 20. This CDR3 has 19 amino acids. Germline V lookup: CDR1 SGHTA, CDR2 FQGTGA. The CDR3 spells CASSKTGPAVLAGANEQFF. The CDR3 nucleotides read TGTGCCAGCAGCAAGACAGGGCCGGCGGTCCTAGCGGGAGCTAATGAGCAGTTCTTC.

This clonotype occurred many times. The chain is built from TRBV7-2 and TRBJ2-1; a possible D gene is TRBD2 (5 bases). The CDR3 sequence is 13 residues long. Trimming pared 5 bases from V and 10 bases from J, leaving 15 bases between. The germline V gene encodes CDR1 SGHTA and CDR2 FQGNSA. CDR3 coding DNA: TGTGCCAGCAGCGGTCCCGAGGGTTTCGAGCAGTTCTTC. It encodes CASSGPEGFEQFF.

This clonotype has just a few counts. The chain employs TRBV13 and TRBJ2-3; 14 nucleotides align to TRBD2. The germline CDR1 and CDR2 sequences are PRHDT and FYEKMQ (reference sequence). The CDR3 length is 16 residues. V lost 4 bases, J lost 4 bases, and 4 bases stayed unmatched. CDR3 amino acids: CASSSGLAGGPDTQYF. In DNA form, the CDR3 reads TGTGCCAGCAGCTCTGGACTAGCGGGAGGCCCAGATACGCAGTATTTT.

This clonotype was seen a few times. The CDR3 region has the DNA TGCGCCAGCAGCTCAGAGTCCCGGGACAGGGGTGAGCAGTTCTTC. Translation gives CASSSESRDRGEQFF. The chain uses TRBV5-1 and TRBJ2-1; 10 nucleotides agree with TRBD1. The V segment lost 3 bases and the J segment 9 bases; nucleotides outside the gene matches: 9. The CDR3 contains 15 residues. Germline V gene data show CDR1 as SGHRS and CDR2 as YFSETQ.

The rearrangement links TRBV3-1 to TRBJ2-2; no reliable D call. This CDR3 region has 14 residues. V lost 4 bases and J lost 8, with 14 bases in between. Germline lookup yields CDR1 LGHDT and CDR2 YNNKEL (reference sequence). This chain's CDR3 is CASSPLPPAGELFF. CDR3 DNA sequence: TGTGCCAGCAGCCCGTTGCCCCCCGCGGGGGAGCTGTTTTTT. Variable domain in full (rest from reference TRBV3-1 and TRBJ2-2): DTAVSQTPKYLVTQMGNDKSIKCEQNLGHDTMYWYKQDSKKFLKIMFSYNNKELIINETVPNRFSPKSPDKAHLNLHINSLELGDSAVYFCASSPLPPAGELFFGEGSRLTVL.

The rearrangement uses TRBV20-1 and TRBJ2-5, with TRBD1 as a possible D gene (6 bases). The CDR3 is made up of 11 amino acids. Trimming removed 5 bases at V and 7 bases at J, with 11 bases between. The V gene's germline CDR1 is DFQATT and CDR2 SNEGSKA (reference sequence). The CDR3 loop is CSAPQGWTQYF. The CDR3 coding sequence is TGCAGTGCTCCCCAGGGGTGGACCCAGTACTTC.

This clonotype has at least ten counts. The chain couples TRBV30 to TRBJ2-3; possible D gene TRBD2, 5 bases. The germline gives CDR1 GTSNPN, CDR2 SVGIG (reference sequence). This CDR3 is 12 amino acids long. Between the trimmed V and J ends, which lost 4 bases and 4 bases, there was a span of 9 bases. The CDR3, as DNA: TGTGCCTGGAACATCGGGGCAGATACGCAGTATTTT. Amino acid sequence: CAWNIGADTQYF.

The chain couples TRBV12-3 or TRBV12-4 to TRBJ1-3; D is perhaps TRBD1 (5 bases). CDR3 length: 18 residues. Trimming took 7 bases from V and 0 from J, leaving 22 bases between them. The CDR3 here is CASIGGDSIPSSGNTIYF. The CDR3, as DNA: TGTGCCAGCATCGGAGGAGACAGCATACCTAGCTCTGGAAACACCATATATTTT.

J is TRBJ2-6 and V is TRBV20-1, with D maybe TRBD1 (6 bases). Germline CDR1 DFQATT, CDR2 SNEGSKA (reference sequence). The CDR3 totals 15 residues. Trimming left V 0 bases short and J 2 bases short, with 8 bases between. CDR3 in amino acids: CSAREAGAGANVLTF. The CDR3 DNA sequence: TGCAGTGCTAGAGAGGCAGGGGCTGGGGCCAACGTCCTGACTTTC.

This clonotype has just a few counts. J is TRBJ2-3 and V is TRBV12-3 or TRBV12-4; D might be TRBD1 (6 bases). The CDR3 sequence is 13 residues long. V gave up 6 bases and J gave up 3 bases, with 10 bases separating them. In DNA form, the CDR3 reads TGTGCCAGCAGGGACAGCGCTACAGATACGCAGTATTTT. Its translation is CASRDSATDTQYF.

This clonotype has a count of ten or more. CDR3 sequence reads: CASSLETGGVSDTQYF. The CDR3 nucleotides are TGTGCCAGCAGTTTAGAGACAGGGGGAGTCTCGGATACGCAGTATTTT. J is TRBJ2-3 and V is TRBV27; TRBD1 agrees at 9 bases. The J segment lost 6 bases and the V segment lost 2 bases, leaving 9 bases of the junction unmatched. From germline, CDR1 is MNHEY and CDR2 SMNVEV (reference sequence). CDR3 length: 16 residues.

This clonotype came up a few times. V gene TRBV10-3 combines with J gene TRBJ2-1; the match to TRBD2 covers 9 bases. Germline lookup yields CDR1 ENHRY and CDR2 SYGVKD. Unmatched junction bases numbered 6, after V lost 0 bases and J lost 6 bases. The CDR3 has 16 residues. The CDR3: CAISESAGGPGNEQFF. CDR3 nucleotide sequence: TGTGCCATCAGTGAGTCCGCGGGAGGGCCTGGCAATGAGCAGTTCTTC.

A single count supports this clonotype. The CDR3 coding sequence is TGTGCCATTTCGGCAGGATCCTACGAGCAGTACTTC. Translation: CAISAGSYEQYF. J is TRBJ2-7 and V is TRBV28, with unresolved D. With 10 bases removed from V and 1 base from J, the gap between germline ends came to 11 bases. The CDR3 is 12 residues long. Germline-derived CDR1 and CDR2 are MDHEN and SYDVKM.

The V and J genes are TRBV20-1 and TRBJ1-6, with 8 bases fitting TRBD1. The CDR3 consists of 14 residues. Germline V gene data show CDR1 as DFQATT and CDR2 as SNEGSKA (reference sequence). V lost 2 bases, J lost 9 bases, and 6 bases stayed unmatched. CDR3 nucleotides: TGCAGTGCTAGATCGGGACAGGCTCGTTCACCCCTCCACTTT. This encodes CSARSGQARSPLHF.

This clonotype has just a few counts. CDR3 amino acids: CASSLEQASEQYF. The CDR3, as DNA: TGTGCCAGCAGCTTGGAACAAGCCAGCGAGCAGTACTTC. The rearrangement links TRBV5-8 to TRBJ2-7; D unresolved. Looked up from germline, CDR1 is SGHTS and CDR2 is YDEGEE. The CDR3 consists of 13 residues. V was pared by 0 bases and J by 6 bases, with 10 bases between.

In its sample, this clonotype was seen many times. The J gene is TRBJ2-1, the V gene TRBV27, with a weak D call TRBD1 (6 bases). Germline loops: CDR1 MNHEY, CDR2 SMNVEV (reference sequence). V was pared by 2 bases and J by 9 bases, with 14 bases between. The CDR3 contains 14 residues. CDR3 region: CASSLGSGQTEQFF. The CDR3 region has the DNA TGTGCCAGCAGTTTAGGGTCCGGACAGACTGAGCAGTTCTTC.

The chain joins TRBV7-2 to TRBJ1-5; no clear D. The CDR3 covers 13 residues. The germline V and J ends were trimmed by 5 bases and 0 bases, with 5 bases remaining between them. CDR1 is SGHTA, CDR2 FQGNSA, per germline. CDR3 nucleotides: TGTGCCAGCAGCCGATATAGCAATCAGCCCCAGCATTTT. As protein: CASSRYSNQPQHF.

This sequence joins TRBV5-1 and TRBJ1-1, with no clear D. This CDR3 spans 14 amino acids. Germline V gives CDR1 SGHRS, CDR2 YFSETQ. Trimming took 1 base from V and 0 from J, leaving 7 bases between them. The CDR3 reads CASSLNLMNTEAFF. The CDR3 DNA follows: TGCGCCAGCAGCTTGAATCTAATGAACACTGAAGCTTTCTTT. The whole variable domain, filled in from reference TRBV5-1 and TRBJ1-1, reads KAGVTQTPRYLIKTRGQQVTLSCSPISGHRSVSWYQQTPGQGLQFLFEYFSETQRNKGNFPGRFSGRQFSNSRSEMNVSTLELGDSALYLCASSLNLMNTEAFFGQGTRLTVV.

This clonotype occurred a few times. J is TRBJ1-4 and V is TRBV20-1; D gene uncertain. Germline loops: CDR1 DFQATT, CDR2 SNEGSKA (reference sequence). V was clipped by 1 base and J by 7 bases, with 13 bases between them. This CDR3 has 14 amino acids. The CDR3 here is CSARAAYSAEKLFF. CDR3 DNA sequence: TGCAGTGCTAGAGCAGCCTACTCGGCTGAAAAACTGTTTTTT.

This chain connects TRBV11-1 to TRBJ2-5; 7 nucleotides agree with TRBD2. V lost 5 bases, J lost 3 bases, and 9 bases stayed unmatched. Germline V CDR1 and CDR2: SGHAT, FQDESV (reference sequence). The CDR3 runs 15 residues. The CDR3: CASSIGLGLEETQYF. For the CDR3, the DNA is TGTGCCAGCAGCATTGGACTAGGACTAGAAGAGACCCAGTACTTC.

The chain carries TRBV20-1 and TRBJ1-1; D unresolved. V shed 1 base and J shed 1 base, with 4 bases lying between them. The CDR3 totals 12 residues. Germline CDR1 reads DFQATT; CDR2 reads SNEGSKA (reference sequence). The CDR3 nucleotides are TGCAGTGCTAGAGGGCAGAACACTGAAGCTTTCTTT. Protein sequence: CSARGQNTEAFF.

The chain has TRBV3-1 and TRBJ1-1; no reliable D call. Germline V lookup: CDR1 LGHDT, CDR2 YNNKEL (reference sequence). There are 13 residues in the CDR3. V was shortened by 4 bases and J by 4 bases, with 10 bases between the two germline ends. The CDR3 is CASSRYMATEAFF. CDR3 coding DNA: TGTGCCAGCAGCCGTTACATGGCCACTGAAGCTTTCTTT.

The chain uses TRBV20-1 and TRBJ1-5; a weak D match, TRBD1 (5 bases). The germline gives CDR1 DFQATT, CDR2 SNEGSKA (reference sequence). V was shortened by 4 bases and J by 4 bases, with 14 bases between the two germline ends. The CDR3 length is 14 residues. CDR3 residues: CSATTGTENQPQHF. CDR3 sequence (DNA): TGCAGTGCTACTACCGGGACCGAGAATCAGCCCCAGCATTTT.

This clonotype showed up just a few times. The genes are TRBV24-1 and TRBJ2-1, with 10 bases matching TRBD2. The CDR3 is 19 residues long. Germline trimming cut 0 bases from V and 2 bases from J; bases unmatched to any gene: 9. Germline V gene data show CDR1 as KGHDR and CDR2 as SFDVKD. CDR3 protein: CATSDLQSSGGPTYNEQFF. The CDR3 region has the DNA TGTGCCACCAGTGATTTGCAGTCTAGCGGGGGCCCTACCTACAATGAGCAGTTCTTC.